This T cell receptor (beta chain) was observed in a study of CD8 T cells in ankylosing spondylitis. Study-wide results and limits: Some motif variants had been reported before (in reactive arthritis synovial fluid and blood). It was reported that disease-linked clones were significantly enriched in matched ankylosing spondylitis synovial fluid. Made up of eight highly homologous variants, a TCR beta motif appeared characteristic of ankylosing spondylitis blood.

The table lists this clonotype with many counts. Antigen unknown. V was pared by 2 bases and J by 2 bases, with 1 base between. The CDR3 sequence is 13 residues long. CDR1 MNHEY and CDR2 SVGAGI come from the germline V gene. Construction of TCR beta libraries was performed using quantitative 5'-RACE with molecular barcodes. MiXCR, run by TCRdb on the 5' RACE reads, gives a single entry per CDR3 protein. The data show about 310,000 distinct CDR3 sequences, about 20% seen once. The sequenced sample was blood, either unsorted or a sorted T cell fraction (not recorded which). The clonotype was recovered from a female donor with ankylosing spondylitis or in good health (not recorded which). The V and J genes are TRBV6-5 and TRBJ2-6; unclear D gene. The DNA of the CDR3 is TGTGCCAGCAGTTACCCTGGGGCCAACGTCCTGACTTTC. It translates to CASSYPGANVLTF.